This T cell receptor (beta chain) was profiled in a study of Graves' ophthalmopathy and Graves' hyperthyroidism. Points from the study as a whole: Ophthalmopathy progression predictions by the model showed roughly 77% specificity and approximately 67% sensitivity.

This clonotype was detected many times. Its antigen is as yet unknown. CDR3 length: 15 residues. Germline V gives CDR1 SGHVS, CDR2 FNYEAQ. V was clipped by 5 bases and J by 1 base, with 11 bases between them. Researchers took RNA transcripts and amplified TCR beta CDR3 regions from them. The library came from an HTBI-primed first-round RT-PCR and a second-round multiplex PCR. MiXCR was run by TCRdb on the multiplex PCR reads, yielding one entry per CDR3 protein. The sample includes hundreds of thousands of distinct CDR3 sequences, about two fifths seen only once; the top ten take over 2.5%. This sequence originates from an adult man with Graves' ophthalmopathy. The chain recombines TRBV7-6 with TRBJ2-2; tentative D call: TRBD1 (6 bases). Sequences were obtained from peripheral blood. CDR3 sequence reads: CASSLTRGNTGELFF. The CDR3 region has the DNA TGTGCCAGCAGCCTGACCAGGGGGAACACCGGGGAGCTGTTTTTT.